The T cell receptor (beta chain) described here comes from a study of CD8+ T cells in alopecia areata. CDR3 length equals 13 residues. V dropped 0 bases and J dropped 11 bases, with 12 bases sitting between them. Germline CDR1 and CDR2: SGHRS and YFSETQ. Extraction of RNA preceded its reverse transcription into cDNA, which served as the sequencing template. Generated by immunoSEQ multiplex PCR, the TCRdb table keeps only in-frame clones and is missing some. The sample records around 140,000 clones, around 51% being singletons. Sequenced here: CD4+ T cells sorted from blood, sampled at week 0. The rearrangement joins TRBV5-1 to TRBJ2-1, with D maybe TRBD2 (5 bases). The clonotype comes from a human donor with alopecia areata. The CDR3 loop is CASSLAVASQQFF. As DNA, the CDR3 is TGCGCCAGCAGCTTGGCCGTAGCTAGCCAGCAGTTCTTC.